A selection of T cell receptor beta chains follows, all from one sample in a study of control samples from healthy donors and cancer patients. The assay was immunoSEQ multiplex PCR, and TCRdb's table has in-frame clones only and misses some. The sample lists about 49,000 clones, around 86% occurring once. Sequences were obtained from PBMCs. These receptor sequences come from a woman aged 50 to 60 with lung cancer. The conserved cysteine and the conserved F or W are not part of the CDR3 here. A D gene is named only where the DNA matches it firmly.

>NA|TRBJ1-5|TRBV2
ASKPGAEQPQH
>TRBD2|TRBJ2-3|TRBV19
ASSIERLAGGQGTQY
>NA|TRBJ2-7|TRBV7-9
ASSLGLSSPYEQY
>NA|TRBJ2-7|TRBV7-9
ASSDSPGIYEQY
>NA|TRBJ2-5|TRBV5-5
ASSPRGARETQY
>TRBD1|TRBJ2-7|TRBV12-5
ASEAGTGYEQY
>NA|TRBJ2-1|TRBV25-1
ASSAYNEQF
>NA|TRBJ1-6|TRBV11-1
ASSLGPGVRSPLH
>TRBD1|TRBJ2-1|TRBV6-2/TRBV6-3
ASSSPGQATNEQF
>TRBD1|TRBJ2-1|TRBV9
ASSASGTGGNEQF
>TRBD1|TRBJ2-5|TRBV30
AWSPLDRAQETQY